Listed below are T cell receptor beta chains from one sample, sequenced in a study of beta chain bispecific antibodies for T cell cancers. No antigens are known for them. Each CDR3 protein is one row after TCRdb ran MiXCR on the 5' RACE reads. This repertoire shows around 19,000 distinct CDR3 sequences, around 2% found once; its top ten account for about 5.5%. Source: healthy donor T cells cultured with leukemia cells, taken from a culture containing a bispecific antibody targeting TCR Vbeta12. Receptor source: a human donor in good health. Some clones in this sample may be carry-over from other donors' samples. The CDR3 runs from the conserved cysteine through the conserved F or W. D genes are given only for firm matches. Clone size is not always given. Where it is, it says once, few, many or a class for expanded clones.

V gene,D gene,clone size,J gene,CDR3 DNA,CDR3 protein
TRBV5-4,.,many,TRBJ2-1,TGTGCCAGCCAGGACGGGAGCTCCTACAATGAGCAGTTCTTC,CASQDGSSYNEQFF
TRBV6-5,.,medium-sized,TRBJ1-1,TGTGCCAGCAGTTATGCGCAGGGCACTGAAGCTTTCTTT,CASSYAQGTEAFF
TRBV12-3/TRBV12-4,TRBD2,many,TRBJ2-3,TGTGCCAGCGTATCGGGACTAGCTTCAGATACGCAGTATTTT,CASVSGLASDTQYF
TRBV20-1,TRBD2,many,TRBJ2-3,TGCAGTGCTAGAGATCCGGGACTAGTGCGCACAGATACGCAGTATTTT,CSARDPGLVRTDTQYF
TRBV7-8,.,many,TRBJ2-1,TGTGCCAGCAGCTTTGTAGGTTGGGACGGCTATGAGCAGTTCTTC,CASSFVGWDGYEQFF
TRBV9,TRBD2,medium-sized,TRBJ2-3,TGTGCCAGCAGCGTCCTAGCGGGGCCCTCAGATACGCAGTATTTT,CASSVLAGPSDTQYF
TRBV7-9,TRBD1,.,TRBJ2-5,TGTGCCAGCAGCTTAGTCCACGGGACAGGGGTAGAGACCCAGTACTTC,CASSLVHGTGVETQYF
TRBV7-9,.,many,TRBJ1-1,TGTGCCAGCAGCTCCGGCTTTTCTAGGAGGGAAGCTTTCTTT,CASSSGFSRREAFF
TRBV27,.,many,TRBJ1-2,TGTGCCAGCACGGATGGGGGAGCGGGTGGCTACACCTTC,CASTDGGAGGYTF
TRBV3-1,.,medium-sized,TRBJ2-2,TGTGCCAGCAGCCAAGAATGGGGTTCGAACACCGGGGAGCTGTTTTTT,CASSQEWGSNTGELFF
TRBV5-4,TRBD1,many,TRBJ2-1,TGTGCCAGCAGCGCCTACGGGGACAGGGGTCGGGGCCATGAGCAGTTCTTC,CASSAYGDRGRGHEQFF
TRBV10-3,.,medium-sized,TRBJ2-1,TGTGCCATCAGAGACGCGGGAACTTACAATGAGCAGTTCTTC,CAIRDAGTYNEQFF
TRBV7-3,TRBD2,many,TRBJ2-1,TGTGCCAGCAGCCCCCGTCTAGCGGGGGGATACAATGAGCAGTTCTTC,CASSPRLAGGYNEQFF
TRBV7-9,.,many,TRBJ2-7,TGTGCCAGCAGCTTAACAGGCGAATACGAGCAGTACTTC,CASSLTGEYEQYF
TRBV27,.,many,TRBJ2-7,TGTGCCAGCAGTTTATCGGACGGTTCCTACGAGCAGTACTTC,CASSLSDGSYEQYF
TRBV6-2/TRBV6-3,.,many,TRBJ2-2,TGTGCCAGCAGTCAGTACACCGGGGAGCTGTTTTTT,CASSQYTGELFF
TRBV5-5,.,many,TRBJ2-3,TGTGCCAGCAGCTTGTGGTGGGGCACAGATACGCAGTATTTT,CASSLWWGTDTQYF
TRBV19,.,many,TRBJ1-2,TGTGCCAGTACCTACACCCCTTCGGGGGTCAGTCGGGGCTACACCTTC,CASTYTPSGVSRGYTF
TRBV29-1,TRBD2,many,TRBJ2-5,TGCAGCGTTGAGCCCATTGGGGGCGGGGGGGCGGTTTTTAAGGAGACCCAGTACTTC,CSVEPIGGGGAVFKETQYF
TRBV7-3,.,many,TRBJ2-2,TGTGCCAGCAGCTTGGGGCCCGGGGAGCTGTTTTTT,CASSLGPGELFF
TRBV30,.,many,TRBJ2-7,TGTGCCTGGAGTACAGGTAGCTCCTACGAGCAGTACTTC,CAWSTGSSYEQYF
TRBV4-2,.,many,TRBJ1-2,TGTGCCAGCAGCCAAGATGCCCAGCCCACCTATGGCTACACCTTC,CASSQDAQPTYGYTF
TRBV10-2,.,many,TRBJ2-5,TGCGCCAGCAGTGAGAACGGAGGGGAAGTGGTGGAGACCCAGTACTTC,CASSENGGEVVETQYF
TRBV7-2,.,large,TRBJ1-5,TGTGCCAGCAGCCGGCGGGTCTATCAGCCCCAGCATTTT,CASSRRVYQPQHF
TRBV19,.,many,TRBJ1-5,TGTGCCAGTAGTATTTCACAGGGTGAGCAGCCCCAGCATTTT,CASSISQGEQPQHF
TRBV28,TRBD1,many,TRBJ1-2,TGTGCCAGCGGCGATTGGACAGGGGAAAACTATGGCTACACCTTC,CASGDWTGENYGYTF
TRBV20-1,TRBD2,many,TRBJ2-7,TGCAGTGCTACAGGACGGCCCGGGACTAGGGACGATTACGAGCAGTACTTC,CSATGRPGTRDDYEQYF
TRBV5-6,.,many,TRBJ1-1,TGTGCCAGCAGCACTTTTTTACCGGCGAATGAAGCTTTCTTT,CASSTFLPANEAFF
TRBV6-5,.,.,TRBJ2-7,TGTGCCAGCAGTAAGAGCGGGTCCACCTACGAGCAGTACTTC,CASSKSGSTYEQYF
TRBV12-3/TRBV12-4,.,many,TRBJ2-3,TGTGCCAGCAGTTTTGAACAGACAGATACGCAGTATTTT,CASSFEQTDTQYF
TRBV5-1,.,many,TRBJ2-7,TGCGCCAGCAGCTTGGCCCACTCCTACGAGCAGTACTTC,CASSLAHSYEQYF
TRBV10-3,TRBD1,many,TRBJ1-5,TGTGCCATCAGTGATTCCGACAGGGGTCAGCCCCAGCATTTT,CAISDSDRGQPQHF
TRBV29-1,.,many,TRBJ1-1,TGCAGCGTATACAGGGAGGTCACTGAAGCTTTCTTT,CSVYREVTEAFF
TRBV5-4,.,many,TRBJ2-3,TGTGCCAGCAGCATGACTAGGGGAAGCACAGATACGCAGTATTTT,CASSMTRGSTDTQYF
TRBV9,.,medium-sized,TRBJ2-7,TGTGCCAGCAGCGGAGGCAACTACGAGCAGTACTTC,CASSGGNYEQYF
TRBV20-1,.,many,TRBJ1-2,TGCAGTGCATCCTTACAGACCTATGGCTACACCTTC,CSASLQTYGYTF
TRBV2,TRBD1,.,TRBJ2-1,TGTGCCAGCAGGGGACAGTACTCCTACAATGAGCAGTTCTTC,CASRGQYSYNEQFF
TRBV4-1,.,many,TRBJ1-1,TGCGCCAGCAGCCAAGATTGGGAGAGCACTGAAGCTTTCTTT,CASSQDWESTEAFF
TRBV3-1,TRBD2,few,TRBJ2-2,TGTGCCAGCAGCCAACCAGCGGGGGGGTCCTACACCGGGGAGCTGTTTTTT,CASSQPAGGSYTGELFF
TRBV9,.,many,TRBJ1-2,TGTGCCAGCAGCACATCCCTAGGCTACACCTTC,CASSTSLGYTF
TRBV5-6,TRBD1,many,TRBJ2-1,TGTGCCAGCCTACACCCAGGGACAGGGTATGATGAGCAGTTCTTC,CASLHPGTGYDEQFF
TRBV5-1,.,many,TRBJ1-2,TGCGCCAGCAGCTTGTACTCCAGGGGAGACTATGGCTACACCTTC,CASSLYSRGDYGYTF
TRBV12-3/TRBV12-4,.,many,TRBJ1-1,TGTGCCAGCAGTTTAGCGGGGGGTAGGTACACTGAAGCTTTCTTT,CASSLAGGRYTEAFF
TRBV11-2,.,many,TRBJ2-5,TGTGCCAGCAGCTTAGTACGGTCGGGAGCACAAGAGACCCAGTACTTC,CASSLVRSGAQETQYF
TRBV4-1,.,many,TRBJ2-7,TGCGCCAGCAGCCAAGATAACCGGGATTACGAGCAGTACTTC,CASSQDNRDYEQYF
TRBV2,.,many,TRBJ2-3,TGTGCCAGCAGTGCCCCGGACAGTTCTAGCACAGATACGCAGTATTTT,CASSAPDSSSTDTQYF
TRBV25-1,.,many,TRBJ2-5,TGTGCCAGCAGTGAATTGGGGCCGTTACAAGAGACCCAGTACTTC,CASSELGPLQETQYF
TRBV20-1,TRBD1,many,TRBJ1-6,TGCAGTGCTAGAGATCGCGGACAGGGAAGGCATTCACCCCTCCACTTT,CSARDRGQGRHSPLHF